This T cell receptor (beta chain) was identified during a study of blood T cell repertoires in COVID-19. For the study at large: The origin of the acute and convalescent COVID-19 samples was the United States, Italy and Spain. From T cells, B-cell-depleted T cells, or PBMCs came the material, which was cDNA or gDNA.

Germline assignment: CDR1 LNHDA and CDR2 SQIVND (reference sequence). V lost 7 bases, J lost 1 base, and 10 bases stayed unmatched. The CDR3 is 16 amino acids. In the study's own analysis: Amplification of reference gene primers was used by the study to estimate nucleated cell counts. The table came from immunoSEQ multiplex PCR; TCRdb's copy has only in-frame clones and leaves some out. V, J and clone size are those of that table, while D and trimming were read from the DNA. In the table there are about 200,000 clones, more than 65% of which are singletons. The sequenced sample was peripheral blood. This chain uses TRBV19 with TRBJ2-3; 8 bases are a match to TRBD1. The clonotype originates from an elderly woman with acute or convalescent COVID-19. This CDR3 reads CASTPLRTGRTDTQYF. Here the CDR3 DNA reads TGTGCCAGTACTCCATTACGGACAGGGCGCACAGATACGCAGTATTTT.